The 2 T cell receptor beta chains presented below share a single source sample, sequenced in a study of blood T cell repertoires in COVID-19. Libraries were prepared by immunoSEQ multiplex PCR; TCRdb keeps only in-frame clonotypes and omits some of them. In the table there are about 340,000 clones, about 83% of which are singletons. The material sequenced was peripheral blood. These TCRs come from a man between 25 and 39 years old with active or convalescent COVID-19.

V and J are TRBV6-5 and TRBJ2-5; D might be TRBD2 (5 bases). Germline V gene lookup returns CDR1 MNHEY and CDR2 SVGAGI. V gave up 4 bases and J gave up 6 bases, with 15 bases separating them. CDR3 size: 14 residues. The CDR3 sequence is CASSSGWASQTQYF. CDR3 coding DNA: TGTGCCAGCAGTTCGGGATGGGCGTCCCAGACCCAGTACTTC.

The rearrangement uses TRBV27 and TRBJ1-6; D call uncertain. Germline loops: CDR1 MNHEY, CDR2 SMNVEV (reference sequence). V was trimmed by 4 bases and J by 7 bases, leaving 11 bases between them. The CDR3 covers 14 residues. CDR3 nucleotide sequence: TGTGCCAGCAGTTGGGCAGACGAGAATTCACCCCTCCACTTT. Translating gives CASSWADENSPLHF.